This TCR beta chain derives from a study of blood T cell repertoires in COVID-19. Unmatched junction bases numbered 9, after V lost 0 bases and J lost 5 bases. The CDR3 runs 17 residues. Per the germline V gene, CDR1 is LGHNA and CDR2 is YNFKEQ. This table comes from immunoSEQ multiplex PCR, and its TCRdb copy is limited to in-frame clones, with some not included. The sample holds under 200,000 clones, 75% to 90% seen once. The J gene is TRBJ2-2, the V gene TRBV4-2, with TRBD2 identical over 7 bases. This receptor was taken from a woman aged 55-69 years with acute or convalescent COVID-19. The specimen sequenced was peripheral blood. CDR3 residues: CASSQDQPGGKTGELFF. CDR3 DNA: TGTGCCAGCAGCCAAGATCAGCCGGGGGGTAAGACCGGGGAGCTGTTTTTT.